Listed here are 27 T cell receptor beta chains from one sample, sequenced in a study of blood T cell repertoires in COVID-19. Produced via immunoSEQ multiplex PCR; TCRdb's table is partial and in-frame only. The table shows 150,000 to 200,000 clones, with more than 85% occurring only once. Sequenced input: peripheral blood. These receptors were taken from a man aged 70-80 years with active or convalescent COVID-19.

V and J are TRBV6-5 and TRBJ2-5, with D perhaps matching TRBD2 (6 bases). CDR1 is MNHEY and CDR2 is SVGAGI in the germline V gene. Deletions cut 5 bases from V and 4 bases from J, with 14 bases between. This CDR3 spans 14 amino acids. The chain's CDR3 is CASSTTGRGETQYF. Written as DNA, the CDR3 is TGTGCCAGCAGTACAACGGGGCGGGGAGAGACCCAGTACTTC.

This clone was counted only a few times. CDR3 residues: CASSTDRRGYAEPQHF. In nucleotides, the CDR3 is TGTGCCAGTAGTACCGACAGACGTGGTTACGCTGAGCCCCAGCATTTT. The V call is TRBV19, the J call TRBJ1-5, with TRBD1 as a possible D gene (5 bases). The CDR3 is made up of 16 amino acids. The V and J ends lost 4 bases and 8 bases respectively, with 21 bases between them. Germline V gene sequence: CDR1 LNHDA, CDR2 SQIVND (reference sequence). Supplemented by reference TRBV19 and TRBJ1-5, the full variable domain reads DGGITQSPKYLFRKEGQNVTLSCEQNLNHDAMYWYRQDPGQGLRLIYYSQIVNDFQKGDIAEGYSVSREKKESFPLTVTSAQKNPTAFYLCASSTDRRGYAEPQHFGDGTRLSIL.

The V and J genes are TRBV4-1 and TRBJ1-2; 10 bases map to TRBD1. Germline V lookup: CDR1 MGHRA, CDR2 YSYEKL. The V segment lost 1 base and the J segment 5 bases; nucleotides outside the gene matches: 4. The length of the CDR3 is 15 residues. The DNA for the CDR3 is TGCGCCAGCAGCCAAGCTCGACAGGGGGCTTATGGCTACACCTTC. Translating it yields CASSQARQGAYGYTF.

The V gene is TRBV27, the J gene TRBJ2-6; 11 bases line up with TRBD1. Trimming at V came to 4 bases and at J to 2 bases, leaving 7 bases not matched to a gene. Germline V gene lookup returns CDR1 MNHEY and CDR2 SMNVEV (reference sequence). This CDR3 has 18 amino acids. This CDR3 is CASSSRDRGRTGANVLTF. For the CDR3, the DNA is TGTGCCAGCAGTTCACGGGACAGGGGGAGAACTGGGGCCAACGTCCTGACTTTC.

This clone was counted a single time. The chain uses TRBV6-5 and TRBJ2-7; TRBD1 might be the D (5 bases). Germline V CDR1 and CDR2: MNHEY, SVGAGI. The CDR3 is 13 residues long. V was trimmed by 7 bases and J by 1 base, leaving 11 bases between them. The CDR3 nucleotides read TGTGCCAGCACACAGGACCCTTCCTACGAGCAGTACTTC. Its protein is CASTQDPSYEQYF.

The CDR3 reads CASSKGGAGTSYEQYF. In DNA, the CDR3 is TGTGCCAGCAGCAAAGGGGGGGCCGGAACGTCCTACGAGCAGTACTTC. V usage is TRBV5-4 and J usage is TRBJ2-7, with D perhaps TRBD2 (7 bases). Germline V gene sequence: CDR1 SGHNT, CDR2 YYREEE (reference sequence). This CDR3 contains 16 residues. Deletions cut 4 bases from V and 1 base from J, with 18 bases between.

In its sample, this clone was seen once. This sequence joins TRBV27 and TRBJ2-5; TRBD1 matches at 9 bases. The ends lost 1 base at V and 5 bases at J; junction bases unmatched: 2. The CDR3 is 14 amino acids. Germline CDR1 and CDR2: MNHEY and SMNVEV (reference sequence). In DNA, the CDR3 is TGTGCCAGCAGTTTATTTGGGACAGGGGAGACCCAGTACTTC. Protein product: CASSLFGTGETQYF.

The chain combines TRBV9 with TRBJ2-7, with TRBD2 identical over 8 bases. With 5 bases clipped from V and 1 base from J, the junction kept 5 bases outside the gene matches. CDR1 and CDR2 (germline): SGDLS, YYNGEE. This CDR3 contains 14 residues. The CDR3 nucleotides read TGTGCCAGCAGTTTTAGCGGGGAATCCTACGAGCAGTACTTC. This gives the protein CASSFSGESYEQYF.

This clone was detected only once. The genes are TRBV15 and TRBJ2-5; TRBD1 agrees at 10 bases. Germline CDR1 reads LNHNV; CDR2 reads YYDKDF (reference sequence). Trimming took 5 bases from V and 2 from J; bases not matched to a gene: 14. CDR3 size: 18 residues. The CDR3 spells CATSRTPPGQGMQETQYF. The CDR3 bases are TGTGCCACCAGCCGCACGCCCCCGGGACAGGGGATGCAAGAGACCCAGTACTTC. The full variable domain, in which reference TRBV15 and TRBJ2-5 provide the parts outside the CDR3, is DAMVIQNPRYQVTQFGKPVTLSCSQTLNHNVMYWYQQKSSQAPKLLFHYYDKDFNNEADTPDNFQSRRPNTSFCFLDIRSPGLGDTAMYLCATSRTPPGQGMQETQYFGPGTRLLVL.

This rearrangement joins TRBV10-3 to TRBJ2-1; D perhaps matches TRBD2 (7 bases). The germline gives CDR1 ENHRY, CDR2 SYGVKD. The germline V and J ends were trimmed by 6 bases and 9 bases, with 12 bases remaining between them. The CDR3 has 12 residues. The CDR3 region is CAIRDSGAEQFF. CDR3 DNA: TGTGCCATCAGGGACAGCGGGGCTGAGCAGTTCTTC.

CDR3 sequence: CASSQVWAGGTDTQYF. In DNA form, the CDR3 reads TGTGCCAGCAGCCAAGTATGGGCGGGGGGGACAGATACGCAGTATTTT. V and J are TRBV3-1 (or the pseudogene TRBV3-2) and TRBJ2-3; 9 nucleotides align to TRBD2. Losses at the gene ends were 1 base for V and 3 bases for J; bases not matched to a gene: 5. Germline V lookup: CDR1 LGHDT, CDR2 YNNKEL (reference sequence). The CDR3 sequence is 16 residues long.

The J gene is TRBJ2-7, the V gene TRBV6-1; 7 bases fit TRBD1. Germline lookup yields CDR1 MNHNS and CDR2 SASEGT. The CDR3 runs 13 residues. V shed 3 bases and J 6 bases; nucleotides not matched to a gene: 5. The CDR3 DNA reads as TGTGCCAGCAGTGACAGACAGGGTAGCGAGCAGTACTTC. It yields the protein CASSDRQGSEQYF.

This chain joins TRBV19 and TRBJ2-1; D unresolved. Germline assignment: CDR1 LNHDA and CDR2 SQIVND (reference sequence). The CDR3 consists of 14 residues. V lost 7 bases and J 5 bases, leaving 15 bases between the germline ends. Here the CDR3 reads CASIPDSAHNEQFF. Here the CDR3 DNA reads TGTGCCAGTATTCCAGACTCCGCCCACAATGAGCAGTTCTTC.

The chain employs TRBV5-1 and TRBJ2-2; 9 bases agree with TRBD1. The germline V gene encodes CDR1 SGHRS and CDR2 YFSETQ. The CDR3 is 15 amino acids. J was trimmed by 4 bases and V by 4 bases; bases with no gene match: 5. The CDR3 sequence: CASSAGTGLTGELFF. The CDR3 DNA sequence: TGCGCCAGCAGCGCCGGGACAGGGCTCACCGGGGAGCTGTTTTTT.

The rearrangement uses TRBV6-2 or TRBV6-3 and TRBJ2-1; 13 nucleotides match TRBD2. Trimming took 5 bases from V and 3 from J; bases not matched to a gene: 4. Germline CDR1 is MNHEY and CDR2 is SVGEGT. The CDR3 runs 16 residues. The CDR3 spells CASSGLAGVLYNEQFF. Here the CDR3 DNA reads TGTGCCAGCAGTGGACTAGCGGGGGTTCTCTACAATGAGCAGTTCTTC.

This clone was observed a few times. The chain couples TRBV9 to TRBJ1-6, with TRBD1 matching 7 bases. CDR3 length: 15 amino acids. Germline values: CDR1 SGDLS, CDR2 YYNGEE. J gave up 7 bases and V 0 bases, and 4 bases lay outside the gene matches. This chain's CDR3 is CASSVDPRGNSPLHF. CDR3 coding DNA: TGTGCCAGCAGCGTAGACCCCAGGGGGAATTCACCCCTCCACTTT. Full variable domain (remainder filled in from reference TRBV9 and TRBJ1-6): DSGVTQTPKHLITATGQRVTLRCSPRSGDLSVYWYQQSLDQGLQFLIQYYNGEERAKGNILERFSAQQFPDLHSELNLSSLELGDSALYFCASSVDPRGNSPLHFGNGTRLTVT.

The chain employs TRBV3-1 (or the pseudogene TRBV3-2) and TRBJ1-1, with D possibly matching TRBD1 (6 bases). The germline V gene has CDR1 LGHDT and CDR2 YNNKEL (reference sequence). This CDR3 region has 15 residues. Trimming pared 1 base from V and 5 bases from J, leaving 14 bases between. Written as DNA, the CDR3 is TGTGCCAGCAGCCAAGTTAGGGGGGGGCGGACTGAAGCTTTCTTT. Translated, it gives CASSQVRGGRTEAFF.

V and J are TRBV19 and TRBJ1-4; D gene uncertain. Germline CDR1 reads LNHDA; CDR2 reads SQIVND (reference sequence). The CDR3 is 17 residues long. V was pared by 1 base and J by 0 bases, with 12 bases between. The CDR3 nucleotides are TGTGCCAGTAGTATAGTAGCAAGTCACTCAACTAATGAAAAACTGTTTTTT. This translates into CASSIVASHSTNEKLFF.

This clone was counted once. The genes are TRBV7-2 and TRBJ2-7, with TRBD2 as a possible D gene (5 bases). This CDR3 contains 14 residues. Trimming left V 4 bases short and J 1 base short, with 11 bases between. CDR1 and CDR2 (germline): SGHTA, FQGNSA. The CDR3 sequence is CASSSLDYSYEQYF. The CDR3 DNA reads TGTGCCAGCAGCTCTCTCGACTATTCCTACGAGCAGTACTTC.

This clone has only a few counts. This chain links TRBV2 with TRBJ2-5; a possible D gene is TRBD1 (6 bases). V lost 5 bases to trimming and J lost 2 bases, with 12 bases between them. The CDR3 covers 14 residues. From germline, CDR1 is SNHLY and CDR2 FYNNEI. The CDR3 sequence is CASSPGTPQETQYF. The CDR3 DNA sequence: TGTGCCAGCAGTCCCGGGACACCGCAAGAGACCCAGTACTTC.

The CDR3 loop reads CASSLGGTGNQPQHF. DNA of the CDR3: TGCGCCAGCAGCTTGGGTGGGACAGGCAATCAGCCCCAGCATTTT. The chain is built from TRBV5-1 and TRBJ1-5; 7 bases line up with TRBD1. This CDR3 region has 15 residues. V trimming: 0 bases; J trimming: 2 bases; junction bases outside the gene matches: 2. Germline assignment: CDR1 SGHRS and CDR2 YFSETQ.

The chain couples TRBV15 to TRBJ2-5, with 11 bases that match TRBD1. The germline CDR1 and CDR2 sequences are LNHNV and YYDKDF (reference sequence). J lost 4 bases, V lost 5 bases, and 3 bases had no gene match. The CDR3 runs 14 residues. CDR3 sequence (DNA): TGTGCCACCAGCTCGGACAGGGGGCCAGAGACCCAGTACTTC. This codes for CATSSDRGPETQYF.

V and J are TRBV11-2 and TRBJ2-5; weak D call: TRBD1 (6 bases). The ends were cut back, 0 bases at V and 4 bases at J, with 12 bases in the middle. Germline V gene lookup returns CDR1 SGHAT and CDR2 FQNNGV. The CDR3 is made up of 15 amino acids. CDR3 nucleotide sequence: TGTGCCAGCAGCTTAGAACAGGGAATGGGAGAGACCCAGTACTTC. Translation: CASSLEQGMGETQYF.

The DNA for the CDR3 is TGTGCCAGCAGTCAATGGGCGGGCGGGGGACCGCAAGAGACCCAGTACTTC. Translated: CASSQWAGGGPQETQYF. This rearrangement joins TRBV28 to TRBJ2-5; TRBD2 matches at 7 bases. Germline-derived CDR1 and CDR2 are MDHEN and SYDVKM. J lost 2 bases, V lost 5 bases, and 14 bases had no gene match. This CDR3 region has 17 residues.

This clone has a handful of counts. The CDR3 sequence: CASSKRTGELFF. The DNA of the CDR3 is TGTGCCAGCAGCAAGAGGACCGGGGAGCTGTTTTTT. This chain joins TRBV21-1 and TRBJ2-2; the table names TRBD2, a call not compared with the DNA. TRBV21-1 is assigned pseudogene status. CDR3 length equals 12 residues.

In its sample, this clone was seen a few times. This chain connects TRBV6-5 to TRBJ1-4; D not resolved. Trimming removed 4 bases from V and 0 bases from J, with 12 bases in between. The CDR3 extends over 16 amino acids. Germline lookup yields CDR1 MNHEY and CDR2 SVGAGI. The CDR3: CASSSLDGATNEKLFF. CDR3 coding DNA: TGTGCCAGCAGTTCCCTAGACGGTGCAACTAATGAAAAACTGTTTTTT.

The V gene is TRBV6-2 or TRBV6-3, the J gene TRBJ1-5; D might be TRBD1 (6 bases). Trimming removed 6 bases from V and 9 bases from J, with 18 bases in between. This CDR3 spans 14 amino acids. CDR1 and CDR2 (germline): MNHEY, SVGEGT. CDR3 coding DNA: TGTGCCAGCAGCCCAGGTCAGGGGTACCGGCCCCAGCATTTT. Translated: CASSPGQGYRPQHF.